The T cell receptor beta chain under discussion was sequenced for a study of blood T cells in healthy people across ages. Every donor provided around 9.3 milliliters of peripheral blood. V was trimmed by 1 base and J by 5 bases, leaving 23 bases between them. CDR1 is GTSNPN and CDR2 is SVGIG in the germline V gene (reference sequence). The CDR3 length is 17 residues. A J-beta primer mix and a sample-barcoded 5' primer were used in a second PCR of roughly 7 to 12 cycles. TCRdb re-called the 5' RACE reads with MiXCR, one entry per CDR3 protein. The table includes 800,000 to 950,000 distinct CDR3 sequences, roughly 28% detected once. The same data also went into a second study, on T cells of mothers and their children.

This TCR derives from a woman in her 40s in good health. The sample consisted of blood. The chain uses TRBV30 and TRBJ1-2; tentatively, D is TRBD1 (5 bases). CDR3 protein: CAWSGVELPYGAYGYTF. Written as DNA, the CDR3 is TGTGCCTGGAGTGGAGTAGAACTACCCTACGGGGCATATGGCTACACCTTC. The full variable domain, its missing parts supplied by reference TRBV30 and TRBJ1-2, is SQTIHQWPATLVQPVGSPLSLECTVEGTSNPNLYWYRQAAGRGLQLLFYSVGIGQISSEVPQNLSASRPQDRQFILSSKKLLLSDSGFYLCAWSGVELPYGAYGYTFGSGTRLTVV.